This TCR beta chain was captured by sequencing in a study of T cell responses to AZD1222 COVID-19 vaccine. This CDR3 comprises 13 residues. V lost 6 bases and J lost 6, with 14 bases in between. The germline gives CDR1 SNHLY, CDR2 FYNNEI. Generated by immunoSEQ multiplex PCR, the TCRdb table keeps only in-frame clones and is missing some. The data show about 210,000 clones, about 92% seen once. The sequence was obtained from an adult in good health. The source was peripheral blood, collected on day 0 of AZD1222 vaccination. V gene TRBV2 combines with J gene TRBJ2-5, with D maybe TRBD1 (6 bases). Here the CDR3 reads CASRGQNGKTQYF. CDR3 nucleotide sequence: TGTGCCAGCAGAGGACAGAATGGGAAGACCCAGTACTTC.